This T cell receptor beta chain was captured in a study of T cells after yellow fever vaccination. This clonotype was seen only a few times. TCRdb called the 5' RACE reads again in MiXCR, with one record for every CDR3 protein. The sample has a few hundred thousand distinct CDR3 sequences, roughly 8% seen once. J was trimmed by 5 bases and V by 4 bases; bases with no gene match: 6. The CDR3 is 14 residues long. The source is a man between 18 and 35 years old who received the YFV17D yellow fever vaccine. Sequencing was performed on PBMCs, taken more than 35 days after the first yellow fever vaccination. The genes are TRBV12-3 or TRBV12-4 and TRBJ2-5; 8 bases agree with TRBD2. The CDR3 DNA reads TGTGCCAGCAGTTCGCGGACTAGCTGGGAGACCCAGTACTTC. This sequence encodes CASSSRTSWETQYF.